This TCR beta chain was profiled in a study of cytomegalovirus exposure and HLA in healthy donors. Donors showed nominal health when sampled, although they likely had unrecorded immune exposures. A multiplex PCR was run with 60 Vbeta primers and 13 Jbeta primers. TCRdb's copy holds only in-frame clones and misses some; the assay was immunoSEQ multiplex PCR. Of roughly 140,000 clones listed, about 84% are singletons. Germline V gene data show CDR1 as MNHEY and CDR2 as SVGAGI. The CDR3 is made up of 15 amino acids. Trimming cost V 6 bases and J 4 bases; bases outside gene matches: 7. Sequencing was carried out using PBMCs. This sequence was found in a young woman in good health and CMV-seropositive. The chain uses TRBV6-5 and TRBJ1-5; 9 positions match TRBD1. This CDR3 reads CASSPDRGTNQPQHF. CDR3 in DNA: TGTGCCAGCAGCCCCGACAGGGGGACAAATCAGCCCCAGCATTTT.